This passage covers 8 T cell receptor beta chains from one sample sequenced in a study of T cells in Graves' hyperthyroidism and ophthalmopathy. TCR beta CDR3 regions were amplified from RNA. Primed by the HTBI set, a first-round RT-PCR was run on the TCR CDR3. TCRdb re-called the multiplex PCR reads through MiXCR, storing one row per CDR3 protein. The sample holds 400,000 to 500,000 distinct CDR3 sequences, roughly an eighth seen once. Source material: blood. The receptors here all came from a young woman with Graves' hyperthyroidism.

Only a few counts were recorded for this clonotype. The genes are TRBV10-3 and TRBJ2-1; TRBD2 matches at 8 bases. This CDR3 is built from 16 residues. The ends lost 0 bases at V and 4 bases at J; junction bases unmatched: 5. Germline loops: CDR1 ENHRY, CDR2 SYGVKD. CDR3 residues: CAISESAGVPYNEQFF. In DNA, the CDR3 is TGTGCCATCAGTGAGTCAGCGGGAGTTCCATACAATGAGCAGTTCTTC.

This clonotype showed up many times. The rearrangement uses TRBV5-1 and TRBJ2-1; D remains unclear. This CDR3 comprises 14 residues. Germline V lookup: CDR1 SGHRS, CDR2 YFSETQ. V was trimmed by 4 bases and J by 5 bases, leaving 13 bases between them. This chain's CDR3 is CASSPLRPNNEQFF. The CDR3 DNA sequence: TGCGCCAGCAGCCCTCTTCGACCCAACAATGAGCAGTTCTTC.

This clonotype occurred many times. The chain carries TRBV15 and TRBJ2-1, with 9 bases fitting TRBD2. The CDR3 is 16 residues long. Trimming at V came to 1 base and at J to 10 bases, leaving 11 bases not matched to a gene. Germline values: CDR1 LNHNV, CDR2 YYDKDF (reference sequence). The CDR3 is CATSRAPGLALAEQFF. CDR3 bases: TGTGCCACCAGCAGAGCTCCGGGACTAGCCCTAGCCGAGCAGTTCTTC.

This clonotype was counted between two and nine times. This chain uses TRBV7-9 with TRBJ1-6; D is ambiguous. CDR1 and CDR2 from the germline V gene are SEHNR and FQNEAQ (reference sequence). V was cut by 1 base and J by 16 bases, with 11 bases left in between. This CDR3 comprises 12 residues. This chain's CDR3 is CASSLGDRELHF. Written as DNA, the CDR3 is TGTGCCAGCAGCTTAGGTGACCGGGAACTCCACTTT.

This clonotype has ten or more counts. The chain uses TRBV5-5 and TRBJ2-1; 8 bases match TRBD1. In germline, CDR1 is SGHKS, CDR2 YYEKEE (reference sequence). V gave up 7 bases and J gave up 2 bases; unmatched junction bases: 5. The CDR3 length is 14 residues. CDR3 in amino acids: CASFRTGTYNEQFF. CDR3 nucleotides: TGTGCCAGCTTTAGGACAGGGACCTACAATGAGCAGTTCTTC.

This clonotype was detected many times. The chain couples TRBV24-1 to TRBJ1-1; 8 bases align to TRBD1. The CDR3 extends over 13 amino acids. Germline V CDR1 and CDR2: KGHDR, SFDVKD. Trimming took 3 bases from V and 5 from J; bases not matched to a gene: 1. CDR3 residues: CATSDGQGTEAFF. Written as DNA, the CDR3 is TGTGCCACCAGTGATGGACAGGGAACTGAAGCTTTCTTT.

This clonotype was found many times. V is TRBV12-3 or TRBV12-4 and J is TRBJ1-1; 8 positions match TRBD1. Trimming took 3 bases from V and 5 from J; bases not matched to a gene: 11. The CDR3 has 16 residues. Here the CDR3 reads CASSFTSPTGGTEAFF. In DNA, the CDR3 is TGTGCCAGCAGTTTCACCAGCCCAACAGGGGGAACTGAAGCTTTCTTT.

This clonotype was found a few times. The chain carries TRBV4-2 and TRBJ2-5, with D possibly matching TRBD2 (5 bases). Germline CDR1 is LGHNA and CDR2 is YNFKEQ. V gave up 0 bases and J gave up 4 bases, with 12 bases separating them. The CDR3 runs to 15 residues. CDR3 protein: CASSQEGGGGETQYF. The CDR3 nucleotides are TGTGCCAGCAGCCAAGAAGGTGGCGGAGGAGAGACCCAGTACTTC.